The 7 T cell receptor beta chains below come from one sample, sequenced in a study of T-cell memory formation after mild COVID-19. One entry per CDR3 protein results from TCRdb running MiXCR on the 5' RACE reads. The profile shows 300,000 to 400,000 distinct CDR3 sequences, around 15% of them singletons. Sequences were obtained from PBMCs or a T cell subset sorted from them (not recorded which). The source is a man between 18 and 35 years old who had mild COVID-19 (a few samples of this study predate the infection). Cell type and time point are not known.

At least ten counts were recorded for this clonotype. The rearrangement joins TRBV30 to TRBJ2-3, with TRBD1 identical over 7 bases. Germline V lookup: CDR1 GTSNPN, CDR2 SVGIG (reference sequence). V lost 5 bases and J lost 2; bases outside the gene matches: 4. The CDR3 is 13 amino acids. In DNA, the CDR3 is TGTGCCTGGTCCAGGGGGAACACAGATACGCAGTATTTT. It yields the protein CAWSRGNTDTQYF.

There are a few counts of this clonotype. V is TRBV20-1 and J is TRBJ1-3; D is ambiguous. The CDR3 totals 12 residues. The V gene lost 1 base and the J gene lost 10 bases, with 11 bases spanning the gap. CDR1 is DFQATT and CDR2 is SNEGSKA in the germline V gene (reference sequence). CDR3 bases: TGCAGTGCTAGAGGCCCTACTTTGACCATATATTTT. This sequence encodes CSARGPTLTIYF.

This sequence joins TRBV6-2 or TRBV6-3 and TRBJ2-1; 11 bases line up with TRBD2. V lost 2 bases, J lost 3 bases, and 3 bases stayed unmatched. This CDR3 comprises 16 residues. Per germline, CDR1 MNHEY and CDR2 SVGEGT. The CDR3: CASSYGLAGGYNEQFF. The CDR3 DNA follows: TGTGCCAGCAGTTACGGGCTAGCGGGGGGCTACAATGAGCAGTTCTTC.

The V and J genes are TRBV15 and TRBJ1-4, with a possible D match to TRBD1 (5 bases). The germline V and J ends were trimmed by 3 bases and 8 bases, with 16 bases remaining between them. The germline V gene encodes CDR1 LNHNV and CDR2 YYDKDF (reference sequence). The CDR3 runs to 15 residues. CDR3: CATSRAGTSREKLFF. The DNA for the CDR3 is TGTGCCACCAGCAGGGCCGGGACGTCGCGAGAAAAACTGTTTTTT.

This clonotype turned up a few times. The chain couples TRBV6-2 or TRBV6-3 to TRBJ2-7; 10 bases are shared with TRBD1. V lost 10 bases, J lost 0 bases, and 9 bases stayed unmatched. From germline, CDR1 is MNHEY and CDR2 SVGEGT. CDR3 length: 15 amino acids. The DNA of the CDR3 is TGTGCCACCTCAAGCGGGACAGGGGTCTCCTACGAGCAGTACTTC. Translating gives CATSSGTGVSYEQYF.

This chain uses TRBV6-5 with TRBJ1-1, with D unclear. Trimming left V 0 bases short and J 11 bases short, with 13 bases between. Germline CDR1 reads MNHEY; CDR2 reads SVGAGI. The CDR3 loop spans 13 amino acids. DNA for the CDR3: TGTGCCAGCAGTTACTCGAGGCCTGGGAGCGCTTTCTTT. Translated, it gives CASSYSRPGSAFF.

The chain links TRBV29-1 to TRBJ1-1; D gene ambiguous. The CDR3 contains 13 residues. Trimming shortened V by 7 bases and J by 0 bases, and 12 bases separated the two germline ends. The germline V gene encodes CDR1 SQVTM and CDR2 ANQGSEA. The DNA of the CDR3 is TGCAGCGCCTTTAGTTATGTGAACACTGAAGCTTTCTTT. Protein product: CSAFSYVNTEAFF.